This passage covers 15 T cell receptor beta chains from one sample sequenced in a study of cytomegalovirus exposure and HLA in healthy donors. PCR involved 60 Vbeta and 13 Jbeta primers. Only in-frame clones appear in the TCRdb table, and some are missing; sequencing was by immunoSEQ multiplex PCR. Altogether about 180,000 clones are present, roughly 78% being singletons, with the ten largest covering less than 2%. Sequenced material: PBMCs. The origin of the receptors is a woman aged 30 to 39 in good health and CMV-seronegative.

This chain connects TRBV7-3 to TRBJ2-1, with D possibly TRBD2 on 5 matching bases. V was shortened by 5 bases and J by 0 bases, with 14 bases between the two germline ends. CDR1 and CDR2 (germline): SGHTA, FQGTGA. The CDR3 contains 16 residues. The CDR3 reads CASSPRSGSSYNEQFF. The CDR3 nucleotides read TGTGCCAGCAGCCCAAGGTCGGGGAGCTCCTACAATGAGCAGTTCTTC.

The chain couples TRBV6-6 to TRBJ1-1; D possibly corresponds to TRBD1 (5 bases). CDR1 MNHNY and CDR2 SVGAGI come from the germline V gene (reference sequence). V lost 6 bases, J lost 4 bases, and 18 bases lay in between. CDR3 size: 15 residues. The CDR3 is CASSSPGRGTTEAFF. The CDR3 DNA reads TGTGCCAGCAGCTCGCCAGGGCGAGGAACCACTGAAGCTTTCTTT.

J is TRBJ1-1 and V is TRBV28; TRBD1 aligns across 9 bases. Germline CDR1 and CDR2: MDHEN and SYDVKM. This CDR3 is built from 15 residues. V lost 5 bases and J lost 2; bases outside the gene matches: 6. The CDR3 sequence is CASSKGTGSNTEAFF. The DNA for the CDR3 is TGTGCCAGCAGTAAGGGGACAGGGTCTAACACTGAAGCTTTCTTT.

The chain is built from TRBV7-2 and TRBJ1-2; 9 bases line up with TRBD1. The germline CDR1 and CDR2 sequences are SGHTA and FQGNSA. There are 19 residues in the CDR3. V lost 4 bases, J lost 7 bases, and 22 bases stayed unmatched. The CDR3, as DNA: TGTGCCAGCAGCTCCCGAGCCCCGGGGACAGGGCATAAAGTTTCTGGCTACACCTTC. Protein product: CASSSRAPGTGHKVSGYTF.

This clone was detected a few times. The chain joins TRBV7-8 to TRBJ2-3; a weak D match, TRBD2 (6 bases). This CDR3 spans 15 amino acids. Germline CDR1 SGHVS, CDR2 FQNEAQ. The ends were cut back, 7 bases at V and 6 bases at J, with 20 bases in the middle. CDR3 DNA sequence: TGTGCCAGCACCATTACTAGCATAGGTCGGGATACGCAGTATTTT. Translation: CASTITSIGRDTQYF.

This clone has just a few counts. J is TRBJ1-2 and V is TRBV28; 10 bases agree with TRBD1. Germline V CDR1 and CDR2: MDHEN, SYDVKM. CDR3 size: 15 residues. The junction had 9 bases not matched to a gene; V was cut back by 3 bases and J by 8 bases. CDR3 in amino acids: CASSFIGTGAGGYTF. CDR3 sequence (DNA): TGTGCCAGCAGTTTCATCGGGACAGGGGCGGGAGGCTACACCTTC.

DNA of the CDR3: TGTGCCAGCAGCCCCTGGACAGGGGGAAACACTGAAGCTTTCTTT. Encoded protein: CASSPWTGGNTEAFF. This sequence joins TRBV5-8 and TRBJ1-1; 10 bases align to TRBD1. This CDR3 contains 15 residues. J lost 2 bases, V lost 4 bases, and 5 bases had no gene match. Germline-derived CDR1 and CDR2 are SGHTS and YDEGEE.

The chain uses TRBV2 and TRBJ1-2; unclear D gene. The CDR3 length is 15 residues. Germline V lookup: CDR1 SNHLY, CDR2 FYNNEI. V was cut by 1 base and J by 4 bases, with 13 bases left in between. As DNA, the CDR3 is TGTGCCAGCAGTGAAGGGAGGGTAAGCCGCTATGGCTACACCTTC. As protein: CASSEGRVSRYGYTF.

This clone was recorded a few times. The chain joins TRBV27 to TRBJ1-5; perhaps TRBD1 as D (5 bases). Per germline, CDR1 MNHEY and CDR2 SMNVEV (reference sequence). The CDR3 runs to 13 residues. Trimming left V 6 bases short and J 1 base short, with 7 bases between. The CDR3 DNA reads as TGTGCCAGCAGCTACAGGAGCAATCAGCCCCAGCATTTT. This gives the protein CASSYRSNQPQHF.

The chain uses TRBV5-1 and TRBJ2-3, with D perhaps matching TRBD1 (6 bases). The CDR3 is 15 amino acids. Trimming cost V 2 bases and J 1 base, with 11 bases left between them. Germline V gene data show CDR1 as SGHRS and CDR2 as YFSETQ. The CDR3 DNA is TGCGCCAGCAGCTTATCAGGGGTAGGCACAGATACGCAGTATTTT. This gives the protein CASSLSGVGTDTQYF.

This clone has only one observation. V is TRBV2 and J is TRBJ2-1; maybe TRBD2 (6 bases). Between the trimmed V and J ends, which lost 6 bases and 12 bases, there was a span of 15 bases. CDR1 SNHLY and CDR2 FYNNEI come from the germline V gene. The length of the CDR3 is 12 residues. CDR3 residues: CASRDGTGGQFF. CDR3 coding DNA: TGTGCCAGCAGAGACGGGACTGGGGGGCAGTTCTTC.

The chain joins TRBV19 to TRBJ2-7; 7 bases agree with TRBD1. Germline V lookup: CDR1 LNHDA, CDR2 SQIVND (reference sequence). The length of the CDR3 is 14 residues. V lost 3 bases and J lost 5; bases outside the gene matches: 7. CDR3 amino acids: CASSIARGKNEQYF. CDR3 DNA sequence: TGTGCCAGTAGTATCGCCAGGGGGAAAAACGAGCAGTACTTC. The variable domain in full, with the rest retrieved from reference TRBV19 and TRBJ2-7, is DGGITQSPKYLFRKEGQNVTLSCEQNLNHDAMYWYRQDPGQGLRLIYYSQIVNDFQKGDIAEGYSVSREKKESFPLTVTSAQKNPTAFYLCASSIARGKNEQYFGPGTRLTVT.

The chain uses TRBV4-2 and TRBJ2-2; 10 bases fit TRBD2. V trimming: 1 base; J trimming: 5 bases; junction bases outside the gene matches: 1. Germline values: CDR1 LGHNA, CDR2 YNFKEQ. This CDR3 comprises 15 residues. The CDR3 protein is CASSQGLAGTGELFF. As DNA, the CDR3 is TGTGCCAGCAGCCAAGGACTAGCGGGTACCGGGGAGCTGTTTTTT.

The V call is TRBV18, the J call TRBJ1-1; TRBD1 matches 7 bases. This CDR3 comprises 16 residues. CDR1 and CDR2 from the germline V gene are KGHSH and LQKENI. The ends lost 4 bases at V and 2 bases at J; junction bases unmatched: 10. The CDR3 DNA sequence: TGTGCCAGCTCACTCCGGGACAGCAGAAGAAACACTGAAGCTTTCTTT. The encoded protein is CASSLRDSRRNTEAFF.

V usage is TRBV7-2 and J usage is TRBJ1-4, with D perhaps matching TRBD1 (6 bases). Germline V CDR1 and CDR2: SGHTA, FQGNSA. Trimming took off 7 bases at V and 0 bases at J, with 12 bases between the two ends. This CDR3 is 15 amino acids long. CDR3 nucleotides: TGTGCCAGCAAGGAGGGGGGGGCAACTAATGAAAAACTGTTTTTT. It specifies CASKEGGATNEKLFF.